This T cell receptor beta chain was identified in a study of CD8+ T cells in alopecia areata. Study context: Tofacitinib dosing lasted 6 to 18 months, which was then followed by 6 months off drug. Study conclusions and caveats: For lesional scalp, especially alopecia totalis/universalis, clonality was higher than in normal scalp. A single nonresponder leaves the baseline CD8+ expansion link to response uncertain.

The germline V gene has CDR1 MNHNY and CDR2 SVGAGI (reference sequence). This CDR3 contains 12 residues. V gave up 7 bases and J gave up 9 bases, with 15 bases separating them. RNA was isolated and reverse transcribed to cDNA, the sequencing template. Generated by immunoSEQ multiplex PCR, the TCRdb table keeps only in-frame clones and is missing some. The sample has fewer than 250,000 clones; around two fifths are singletons. Specified treatment: oral pan-JAK inhibitor, 5-10 mg twice daily. PBMCs served as the source from which CD4+ and CD8+ T cells were sorted. This clone has at least ten counts. Its antigen is unknown.

This sequence joins TRBV6-6 and TRBJ1-1; no firm D call. This clonotype originated in a human donor with alopecia areata. Sequenced material: CD4+ T cells sorted from blood, taken at week 34, from a patient treated with tofacitinib. The DNA for the CDR3 is TGTGCCAGCACCGAGGGTCAGGCGAAAGCTTTCTTT. It translates to CASTEGQAKAFF.